This passage covers 16 T cell receptor beta chains from one sample sequenced in a study of T-cell memory formation after mild COVID-19 (TCRdb year 2021). The method was 5' RACE. The run used an Illumina NovaSeq 6000. The raw public reads went through TCRdb reprocessing: fastp at Q25, MiXCR clone calling, in-frame beta chains kept. Here each entry gathers all rows of one CDR3 protein and keeps the most common genes and DNA. This sample is represented by approximately 82,000 distinct CDR3 sequences; roughly 13% of them were singletons. Roughly two fifths of the sample rests with the top ten. The sample comprised PBMCs or a T cell subset sorted from them (not recorded which). The receptors stem from a man aged 18 to 35 who had mild COVID-19 (a few samples of this study predate the infection). The sample titles of this study are shuffled in the database, so cell type and time point are left out; the donor was told from shared clones.

The CDR3 DNA reads TGTGCCAGCAGTACCTCAGGGGGCGTCGATGCTAATGAAAAACTGTTTTTT. This sequence encodes CASSTSGGVDANEKLFF. J is TRBJ1-4 and V is TRBV27; TRBD1 aligns across 8 bases. Germline V CDR1 and CDR2: MNHEY, SMNVEV (reference sequence). This CDR3 is 17 amino acids long. V gave up 5 bases and J gave up 3 bases; unmatched junction bases: 11.

This clonotype was seen repeatedly, ten times or more. This chain links TRBV7-9 with TRBJ2-5; D remains unclear. V lost 5 bases and J lost 2, with 12 bases in between. CDR1 is SEHNR and CDR2 is FQNEAQ in the germline V gene (reference sequence). This CDR3 is built from 14 residues. The CDR3 sequence: CASSGPVVQETQYF. The DNA of the CDR3 is TGTGCCAGCAGCGGCCCGGTAGTTCAAGAGACCCAGTACTTC.

This clonotype showed up just a few times. The V and J genes are TRBV1 and TRBJ2-7; the table assigns TRBD1, which was not confirmed against the DNA. TRBV1 is a listed pseudogene. The CDR3 runs to 15 residues. This CDR3 reads CTSSQTGGETYEQYF. CDR3 sequence (DNA): TGCACCAGCAGCCAGACAGGGGGTGAAACCTACGAGCAGTACTTC.

The chain employs TRBV10-2 and TRBJ1-2, with D unresolved. The V end lost 3 bases, the J end lost 4 bases, and 12 bases lay between the germline ends. The CDR3 loop spans 14 amino acids. Germline V gene lookup returns CDR1 WSHSY and CDR2 SAAADI. In DNA, the CDR3 is TGCGCCAGCAGTGATGGGTTGGGAGGCTATGGCTACACCTTC. As protein: CASSDGLGGYGYTF.

The sample holds a few counts of this clonotype. The chain is built from TRBV5-1 and TRBJ1-4; D not certain. CDR1 is SGHRS and CDR2 is YFSETQ in the germline V gene. The CDR3 spans 14 residues. V gave up 4 bases and J gave up 12 bases, with 19 bases separating them. CDR3 sequence: CASSRADGDLELFF. In DNA, the CDR3 is TGCGCCAGCAGCCGAGCGGATGGAGATTTGGAACTGTTTTTT.

The chain joins TRBV7-9 to TRBJ1-2; D gene uncertain. The CDR3 length is 10 residues. The V gene's germline CDR1 is SEHNR and CDR2 FQNEAQ (reference sequence). The ends were cut back, 11 bases at V and 4 bases at J, with 8 bases in the middle. In nucleotides, the CDR3 is TGTGCCGCTGGCTCCTATGGCTACACCTTC. This sequence encodes CAAGSYGYTF.

In its sample, this clonotype was seen a few times. The rearrangement links TRBV7-9 to TRBJ2-3; D might be TRBD1 or TRBD2, each matching 5 bases. The V gene's germline CDR1 is SEHNR and CDR2 FQNEAQ (reference sequence). Trimming removed 1 base at V and 1 base at J, with 15 bases between. The CDR3 loop spans 17 amino acids. CDR3 in DNA: TGTGCCAGCAGCTTAGAGCTCCGGGGACCAGGCACAGATACGCAGTATTTT. Translation: CASSLELRGPGTDTQYF. Complete variable domain (other parts from reference TRBV7-9 and TRBJ2-3): DTGVSQNPRHKITKRGQNVTFRCDPISEHNRLYWYRQTLGQGPEFLTYFQNEAQLEKSRLLSDRFSAERPKGSFSTLEIQRTEQGDSAMYLCASSLELRGPGTDTQYFGPGTRLTVL.

This clonotype has a count of ten or more. The rearrangement joins TRBV7-9 to TRBJ2-1, with a weak D call TRBD1 (6 bases). Trimming shortened V by 4 bases and J by 5 bases, and 15 bases separated the two germline ends. The germline V gene encodes CDR1 SEHNR and CDR2 FQNEAQ (reference sequence). The CDR3 totals 15 residues. CDR3 amino acids: CASSSSRGPDNEQFF. CDR3 in DNA: TGTGCCAGCAGCTCAAGCAGGGGACCTGACAATGAGCAGTTCTTC.

The V gene is TRBV20-1, the J gene TRBJ1-5; D might be TRBD1 (6 bases). Germline V gives CDR1 DFQATT, CDR2 SNEGSKA (reference sequence). The CDR3 runs to 15 residues. V gave up 3 bases and J gave up 3 bases, with 15 bases separating them. CDR3 sequence: CSARGGPLANQPQHF. The CDR3 region has the DNA TGCAGTGCTAGGGGGGGCCCCCTTGCCAATCAGCCCCAGCATTTT.

This chain links TRBV25-1 with TRBJ2-7; D gene ambiguous. V gave up 1 base and J gave up 6 bases, with 7 bases separating them. The length of the CDR3 is 12 residues. Germline-derived CDR1 and CDR2 are MGHDK and SYGVNS. The CDR3 coding sequence is TGTGCCAGCAGTGAATCATTACGCGAGCAGTACTTC. Encoded protein: CASSESLREQYF.

The J gene is TRBJ2-1, the V gene TRBV4-2; D might be TRBD1 (6 bases). V was clipped by 0 bases and J by 9 bases, with 18 bases between them. The CDR3 loop spans 16 amino acids. Germline CDR1 LGHNA, CDR2 YNFKEQ. CDR3: CASSQDGLPGVGEQFF. CDR3 nucleotides: TGTGCCAGCAGCCAAGATGGCCTCCCAGGGGTGGGTGAGCAGTTCTTC.

The chain has TRBV7-9 and TRBJ1-1; D not resolved. V lost 5 bases, J lost 8 bases, and 18 bases lay in between. The CDR3 has 14 residues. Germline assignment: CDR1 SEHNR and CDR2 FQNEAQ (reference sequence). The CDR3 sequence is CASSIERQRQEAFF. As DNA, the CDR3 is TGTGCCAGCAGCATAGAGAGGCAGCGGCAGGAAGCTTTCTTT.

The chain links TRBV7-2 to TRBJ2-7; D gene uncertain. CDR3 size: 13 residues. Germline lookup yields CDR1 SGHTA and CDR2 FQGNSA. The V and J ends lost 3 bases and 4 bases respectively, with 10 bases between them. Written as DNA, the CDR3 is TGTGCCAGCAGCTTGGGTGTGAAGTACGAGCAGTACGTC. Amino acid sequence: CASSLGVKYEQYV.

The table lists this clonotype with a few counts. The chain joins TRBV29-1 to TRBJ2-2, with 8 bases lining up with TRBD1. The junction had 2 bases not matched to a gene; V was cut back by 3 bases and J by 2 bases. This CDR3 region has 14 residues. CDR1 and CDR2 (germline): SQVTM, ANQGSEA. As DNA, the CDR3 is TGCAGCGTTGATGCAGGGGGCAACACCGGGGAGCTGTTTTTT. This sequence encodes CSVDAGGNTGELFF.

This clonotype has a count of ten or more. This sequence joins TRBV9 and TRBJ1-1, with unresolved D. CDR3 length equals 13 residues. CDR1 is SGDLS, CDR2 YYNGEE, per germline. The V end was cut by 0 bases, the J end by 4 bases, with 7 bases between. The DNA for the CDR3 is TGTGCCAGCAGCGTAGGGGGTTCCACTGAAGCTTTCTTT. Translating gives CASSVGGSTEAFF.

The rearrangement joins TRBV5-6 to TRBJ1-2; 11 nucleotides match TRBD1. J was trimmed by 3 bases and V by 4 bases; bases with no gene match: 14. This CDR3 contains 18 residues. Germline V gene sequence: CDR1 SGHDT, CDR2 YYEEEE. CDR3 residues: CASSDAMDRGQFYYGYTF. The CDR3 region has the DNA TGTGCCAGCAGCGACGCCATGGACAGGGGGCAATTTTACTATGGCTACACCTTC.